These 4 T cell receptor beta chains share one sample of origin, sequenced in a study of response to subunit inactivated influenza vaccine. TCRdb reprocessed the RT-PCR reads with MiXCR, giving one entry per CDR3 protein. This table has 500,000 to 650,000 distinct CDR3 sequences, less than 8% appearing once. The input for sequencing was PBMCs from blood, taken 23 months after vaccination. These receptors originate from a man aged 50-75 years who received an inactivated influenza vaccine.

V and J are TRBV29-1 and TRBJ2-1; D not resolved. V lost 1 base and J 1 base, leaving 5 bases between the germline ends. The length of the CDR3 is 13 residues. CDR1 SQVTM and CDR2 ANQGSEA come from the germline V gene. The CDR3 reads CSVEGISYNEQFF. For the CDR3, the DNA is TGCAGCGTTGAAGGGATTTCCTACAATGAGCAGTTCTTC.

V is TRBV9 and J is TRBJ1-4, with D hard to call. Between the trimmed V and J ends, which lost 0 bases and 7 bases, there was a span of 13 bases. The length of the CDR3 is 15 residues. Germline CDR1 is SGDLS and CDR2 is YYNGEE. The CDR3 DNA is TGTGCCAGCAGCGTAGCGTTTGCGGGTGGTGAAAAACTGTTTTTT. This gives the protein CASSVAFAGGEKLFF.

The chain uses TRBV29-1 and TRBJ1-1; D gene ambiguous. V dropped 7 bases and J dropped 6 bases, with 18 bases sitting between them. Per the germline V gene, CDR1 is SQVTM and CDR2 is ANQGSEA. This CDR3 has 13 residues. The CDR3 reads CSAEEGTLAEAFF. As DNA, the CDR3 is TGCAGCGCAGAGGAGGGAACTCTCGCTGAAGCTTTCTTT. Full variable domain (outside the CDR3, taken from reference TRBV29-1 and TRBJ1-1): SAVISQKPSRDICQRGTSLTIQCQVDSQVTMMFWYRQQPGQSLTLIATANQGSEATYESGFVIDKFPISRPNLTFSTLTVSNMSPEDSSIYLCSAEEGTLAEAFFGQGTRLTVV.

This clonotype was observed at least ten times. The CDR3 coding sequence is TGCAGTGTATTCCTAGCGGGAGAGGAGACCCAGTACTTC. This gives the protein CSVFLAGEETQYF. The gene calls are TRBV20-1 and TRBJ2-5; 10 bases are shared with TRBD2. Germline CDR1 reads DFQATT; CDR2 reads SNEGSKA (reference sequence). V shed 7 bases and J 5 bases; nucleotides not matched to a gene: 7. The CDR3 has 13 amino acids.